This TCR beta chain was documented in a study of vaccination and CD4 T cells after COVID-19. Findings and limits, study-wide: SARS-CoV-2-reactive clonotype medians increased from roughly 19 to 38, not significantly. Of the reactive clones in convalescent patients, a median about 86% showed up only post-vaccination.

Worth noting for this clonotype: Its specificity is not known.

Germline CDR1 is MNHEY and CDR2 is SVGEGT. V was pared by 5 bases and J by 2 bases, with 11 bases of the junction left unmatched. The CDR3 runs to 16 residues. The study sequenced cultured CD4+ T cell DNA using the Oncomine TCR Beta short-read assay. TCRdb reanalysed the PCR reads using MiXCR and keeps one entry per CDR3 protein. The repertoire consists of approximately 6,400 distinct CDR3 sequences, with around four fifths occurring once and the leading ten covering less than 20%. Sample treatment: roughly 11-day PBMC culture with coronavirus spike peptide pools or control peptides (ViraFEST assay). The ViraFEST method relied on peptide pools to expand antigen-specific T cells, followed by TCR sequencing. Half-medium changes with fresh IL-2 medium occurred on days 3 and 7.

This clonotype was sampled from a human donor who had recovered from COVID-19. Sequenced material: CD4+ T cells from blood, cultured in vitro. The V and J genes are TRBV6-2 or TRBV6-3 and TRBJ2-7; 8 bases map to TRBD2. This CDR3 is CASSHPGTRIPYEQYF. The DNA for the CDR3 is TGTGCCAGCAGTCACCCCGGGACTAGGATTCCCTACGAGCAGTACTTC.